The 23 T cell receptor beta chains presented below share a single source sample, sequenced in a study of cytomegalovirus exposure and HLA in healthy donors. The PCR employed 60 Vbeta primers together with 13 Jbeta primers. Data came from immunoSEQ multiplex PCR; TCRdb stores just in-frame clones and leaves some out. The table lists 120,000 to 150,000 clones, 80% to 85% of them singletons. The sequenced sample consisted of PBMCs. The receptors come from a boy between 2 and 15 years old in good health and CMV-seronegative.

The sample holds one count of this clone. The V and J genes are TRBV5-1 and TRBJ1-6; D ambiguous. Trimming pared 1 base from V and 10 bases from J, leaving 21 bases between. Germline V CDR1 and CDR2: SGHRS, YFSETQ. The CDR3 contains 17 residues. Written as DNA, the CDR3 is TGCGCCAGCAGCTTGACGGCGGGTGGAAGTATGAGGTCACCCCTCCACTTT. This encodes CASSLTAGGSMRSPLHF.

The CDR3 region is CASRIASGGSSYEQYF. The CDR3 DNA sequence: TGTGCCAGCAGGATAGCTAGCGGGGGGAGCTCCTACGAGCAGTACTTC. This chain connects TRBV2 to TRBJ2-7; 11 bases agree with TRBD2. Germline loops: CDR1 SNHLY, CDR2 FYNNEI. This CDR3 comprises 16 residues. V lost 6 bases to trimming and J lost 0 bases; unmatched junction nucleotides: 7.

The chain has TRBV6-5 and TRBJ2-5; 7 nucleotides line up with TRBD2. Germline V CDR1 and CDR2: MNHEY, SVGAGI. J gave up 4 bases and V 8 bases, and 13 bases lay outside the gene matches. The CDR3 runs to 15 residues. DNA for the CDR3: TGTGCCAGCGCGGGGGAGGCGACGTTCGTAGAGACCCAGTACTTC. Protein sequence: CASAGEATFVETQYF.

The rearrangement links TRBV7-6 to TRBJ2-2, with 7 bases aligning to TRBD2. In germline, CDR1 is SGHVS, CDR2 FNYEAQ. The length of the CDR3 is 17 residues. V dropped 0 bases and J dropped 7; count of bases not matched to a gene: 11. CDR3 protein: CASSLARGGSGRGELFF. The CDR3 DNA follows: TGTGCCAGCAGCTTAGCGCGCGGCGGGAGCGGGCGCGGGGAGCTGTTTTTT.

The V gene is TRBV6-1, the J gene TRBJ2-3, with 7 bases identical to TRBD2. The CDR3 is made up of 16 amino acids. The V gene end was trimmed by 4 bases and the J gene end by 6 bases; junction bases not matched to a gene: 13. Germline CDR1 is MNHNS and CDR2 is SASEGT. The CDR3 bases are TGTGCCAGCAGTGGATCAAACGGAGGGAGGGTGGATACGCAGTATTTT. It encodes CASSGSNGGRVDTQYF.

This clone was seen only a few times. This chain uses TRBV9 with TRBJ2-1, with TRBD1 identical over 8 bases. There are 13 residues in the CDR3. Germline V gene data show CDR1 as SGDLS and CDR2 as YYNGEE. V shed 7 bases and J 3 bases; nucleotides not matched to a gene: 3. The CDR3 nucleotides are TGTGCCAGCGGACAGGGTATCTACAATGAGCAGTTCTTC. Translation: CASGQGIYNEQFF.

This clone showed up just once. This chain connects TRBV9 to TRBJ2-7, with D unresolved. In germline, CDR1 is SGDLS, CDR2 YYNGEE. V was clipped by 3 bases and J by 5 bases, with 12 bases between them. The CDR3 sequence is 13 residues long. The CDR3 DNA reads TGTGCCAGCAGCGCCCCCGCCCGCGACGAGCAGTACTTC. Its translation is CASSAPARDEQYF.

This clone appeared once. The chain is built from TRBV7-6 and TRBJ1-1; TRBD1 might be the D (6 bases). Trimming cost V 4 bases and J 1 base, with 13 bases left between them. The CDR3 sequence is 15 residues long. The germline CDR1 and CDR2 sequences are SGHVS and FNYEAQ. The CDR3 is CASSSPTGSNTEAFF. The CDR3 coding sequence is TGTGCCAGCAGCTCCCCGACAGGATCGAACACTGAAGCTTTCTTT.

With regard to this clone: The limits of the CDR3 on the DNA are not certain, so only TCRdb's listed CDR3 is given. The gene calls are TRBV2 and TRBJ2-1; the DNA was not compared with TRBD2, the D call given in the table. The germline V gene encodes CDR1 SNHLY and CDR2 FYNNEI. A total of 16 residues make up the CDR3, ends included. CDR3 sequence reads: CASSTSRTTSYNEQFF.

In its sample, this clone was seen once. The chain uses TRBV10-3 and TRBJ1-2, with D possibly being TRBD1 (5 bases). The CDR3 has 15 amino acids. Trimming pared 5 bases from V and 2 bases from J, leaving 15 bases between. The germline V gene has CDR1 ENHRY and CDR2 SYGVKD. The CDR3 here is CAISPIGRGNYGYTF. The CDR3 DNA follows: TGTGCCATCAGTCCGATCGGGAGGGGCAACTATGGCTACACCTTC.

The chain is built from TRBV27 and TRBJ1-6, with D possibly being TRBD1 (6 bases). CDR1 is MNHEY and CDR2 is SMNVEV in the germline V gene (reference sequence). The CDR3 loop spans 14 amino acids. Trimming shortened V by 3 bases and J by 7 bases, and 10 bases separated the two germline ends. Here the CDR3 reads CASSLVGQNSPLHF. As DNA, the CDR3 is TGTGCCAGCAGTTTGGTGGGACAAAATTCACCCCTCCACTTT.

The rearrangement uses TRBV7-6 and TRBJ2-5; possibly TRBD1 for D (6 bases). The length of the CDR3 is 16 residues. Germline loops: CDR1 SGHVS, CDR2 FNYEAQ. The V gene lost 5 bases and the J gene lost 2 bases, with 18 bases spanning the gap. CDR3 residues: CASSPYRAVRQETQYF. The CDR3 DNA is TGTGCCAGCAGCCCCTACAGGGCGGTTAGACAAGAGACCCAGTACTTC.

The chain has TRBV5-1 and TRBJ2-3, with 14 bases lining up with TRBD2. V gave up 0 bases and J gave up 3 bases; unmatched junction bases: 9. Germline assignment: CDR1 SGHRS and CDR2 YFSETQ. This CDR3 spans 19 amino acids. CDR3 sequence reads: CASSLEATSGGARTDTQYF. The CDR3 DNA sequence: TGCGCCAGCAGCTTGGAGGCGACTAGCGGGGGGGCCAGGACAGATACGCAGTATTTT.

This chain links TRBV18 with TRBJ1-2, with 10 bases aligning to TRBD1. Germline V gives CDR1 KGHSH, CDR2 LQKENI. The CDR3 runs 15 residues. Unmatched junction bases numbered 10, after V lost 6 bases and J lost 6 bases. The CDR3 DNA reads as TGTGCCAGCTCCCACGGGACAGGGGCAACCGATGGCTACACCTTC. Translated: CASSHGTGATDGYTF.

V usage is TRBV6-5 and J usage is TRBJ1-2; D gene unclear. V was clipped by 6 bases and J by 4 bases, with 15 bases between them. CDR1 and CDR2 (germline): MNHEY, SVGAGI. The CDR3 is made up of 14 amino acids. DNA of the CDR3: TGTGCCAGCAGCCTAGCGCCGGATATCTATGGCTACACCTTC. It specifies CASSLAPDIYGYTF.

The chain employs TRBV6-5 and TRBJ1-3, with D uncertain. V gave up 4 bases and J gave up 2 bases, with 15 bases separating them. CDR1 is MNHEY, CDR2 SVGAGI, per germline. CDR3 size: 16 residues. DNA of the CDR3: TGTGCCAGCAGTTTGTCCAATGGGAGAGCTGGAAACACCATATATTTT. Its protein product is CASSLSNGRAGNTIYF.

CDR3 amino acids: CASSYRSTGSGNTIYF. In nucleotides, the CDR3 is TGTGCCAGCAGTTACCGATCGACAGGGTCTGGAAACACCATATATTTT. J is TRBJ1-3 and V is TRBV6-5; 7 bases match TRBD1. V lost 2 bases to trimming and J lost 1 base; unmatched junction nucleotides: 5. The CDR3 runs to 16 residues. Germline CDR1 MNHEY, CDR2 SVGAGI.

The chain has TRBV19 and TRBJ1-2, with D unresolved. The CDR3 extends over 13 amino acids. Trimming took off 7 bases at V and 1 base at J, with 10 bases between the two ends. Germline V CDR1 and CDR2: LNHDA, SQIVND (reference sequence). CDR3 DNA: TGTGCCAGTAACCGGGGAATTAACTATGGCTACACCTTC. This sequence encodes CASNRGINYGYTF.

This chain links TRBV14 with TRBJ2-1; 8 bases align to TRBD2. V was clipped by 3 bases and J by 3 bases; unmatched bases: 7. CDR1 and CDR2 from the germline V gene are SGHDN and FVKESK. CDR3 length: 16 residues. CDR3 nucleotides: TGTGCCAGCAGCCACGCCCTCAGCGGGGGCTACAATGAGCAGTTCTTC. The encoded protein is CASSHALSGGYNEQFF. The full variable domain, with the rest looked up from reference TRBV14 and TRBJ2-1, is EAGVTQFPSHSVIEKGQTVTLRCDPISGHDNLYWYRRVMGKEIKFLLHFVKESKQDESGMPNNRFLAERTGGTYSTLKVQPAELEDSGVYFCASSHALSGGYNEQFFGPGTRLTVL.

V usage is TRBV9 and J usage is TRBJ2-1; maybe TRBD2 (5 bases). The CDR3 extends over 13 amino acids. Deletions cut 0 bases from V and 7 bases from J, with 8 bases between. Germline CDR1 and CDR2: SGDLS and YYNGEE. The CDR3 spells CASSVGRLNEQFF. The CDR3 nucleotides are TGTGCCAGCAGCGTAGGGAGGCTTAATGAGCAGTTCTTC.

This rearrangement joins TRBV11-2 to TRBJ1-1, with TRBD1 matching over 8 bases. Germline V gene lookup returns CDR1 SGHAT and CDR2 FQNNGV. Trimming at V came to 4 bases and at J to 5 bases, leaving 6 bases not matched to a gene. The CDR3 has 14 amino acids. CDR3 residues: CASSSQGEVTEAFF. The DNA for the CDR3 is TGTGCCAGCAGCTCACAGGGGGAAGTTACTGAAGCTTTCTTT.

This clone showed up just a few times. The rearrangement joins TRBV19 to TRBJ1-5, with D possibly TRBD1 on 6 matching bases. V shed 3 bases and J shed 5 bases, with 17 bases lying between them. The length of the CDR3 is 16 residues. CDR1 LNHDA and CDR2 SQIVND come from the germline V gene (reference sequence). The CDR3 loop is CASSILADSPYQPQHF. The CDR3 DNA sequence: TGTGCCAGTAGTATCTTGGCGGACAGTCCCTATCAGCCCCAGCATTTT.

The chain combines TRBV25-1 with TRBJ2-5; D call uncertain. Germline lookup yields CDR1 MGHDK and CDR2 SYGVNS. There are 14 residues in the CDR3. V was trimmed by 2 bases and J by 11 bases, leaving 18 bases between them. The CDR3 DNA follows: TGTGCCAGCAGTGAAGCAGAGCAGGAAAGAAAGCAGTACTTC. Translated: CASSEAEQERKQYF.